These 32 T cell receptor beta chains came from one sample sequenced in a study of blood T cell repertoires in COVID-19. Assay used: immunoSEQ multiplex PCR; TCRdb lists only in-frame clones, some missing. Of a few hundred thousand clones in the sample, around nine tenths were seen once. Sequencing used peripheral blood. All receptors come from a man aged 40-55 years who had recovered from COVID-19.

The chain has TRBV30 and TRBJ2-1; possibly TRBD2 for D (6 bases). Germline CDR1 and CDR2: GTSNPN and SVGIG (reference sequence). This CDR3 is built from 14 residues. The germline V and J ends were trimmed by 1 base and 6 bases, with 13 bases remaining between them. The CDR3 loop is CAWSESWRGNEQFF. CDR3 DNA sequence: TGTGCCTGGAGTGAGAGCTGGCGGGGCAATGAGCAGTTCTTC.

V usage is TRBV4-2 and J usage is TRBJ1-5, with D unresolved. Trimming pared 6 bases from V and 0 bases from J, leaving 12 bases between. Germline values: CDR1 LGHNA, CDR2 YNFKEQ. There are 15 residues in the CDR3. CDR3 sequence reads: CASRQTPVSNQPQHF. In DNA form, the CDR3 reads TGTGCCAGCAGGCAGACACCTGTTAGCAATCAGCCCCAGCATTTT.

V usage is TRBV5-6 and J usage is TRBJ1-1, with D unresolved. This CDR3 contains 13 residues. Between the trimmed V and J ends, which lost 1 base and 5 bases, there was a span of 9 bases. Germline V gene sequence: CDR1 SGHDT, CDR2 YYEEEE. CDR3 nucleotide sequence: TGTGCCAGCAGCTTGCCAGGTTGGACTGAAGCTTTCTTT. As protein: CASSLPGWTEAFF.

This chain links TRBV29-1 with TRBJ2-1; 12 nucleotides line up with TRBD2. Germline V gene data show CDR1 as SQVTM and CDR2 as ANQGSEA. Trimming removed 1 base from V and 3 bases from J; junction bases left unmatched: 4. This CDR3 is built from 16 residues. CDR3 DNA: TGCAGCGTTGAAGGGCGGACTAGCGGGAACTACAATGAGCAGTTCTTC. Amino acids: CSVEGRTSGNYNEQFF.

The V and J genes are TRBV9 and TRBJ1-1; tentatively, D is TRBD1 (5 bases). Trimming pared 0 bases from V and 1 base from J, leaving 7 bases between. The CDR3 sequence is 14 residues long. Germline CDR1 is SGDLS and CDR2 is YYNGEE. The DNA for the CDR3 is TGTGCCAGCAGCGTAGGACAGCGGAACACTGAAGCTTTCTTT. As protein: CASSVGQRNTEAFF.

CDR3 DNA: TGTGCCAGCAGGGGGGACTACCAAGAGACCCAGTACTTC. This sequence encodes CASRGDYQETQYF. The chain has TRBV7-9 and TRBJ2-5, with D perhaps TRBD2 (6 bases). This CDR3 spans 13 amino acids. CDR1 is SEHNR and CDR2 is FQNEAQ in the germline V gene (reference sequence). The V end was cut by 6 bases, the J end by 0 bases, with 8 bases between.

The chain carries TRBV24-1 and TRBJ2-1; 10 bases match TRBD1. Unmatched junction bases numbered 8, after V lost 9 bases and J lost 7 bases. The CDR3 totals 14 residues. The germline V gene encodes CDR1 KGHDR and CDR2 SFDVKD. CDR3 loop: CATASGQGSNEQFF. Here the CDR3 DNA reads TGTGCCACCGCCTCGGGACAGGGGAGTAATGAGCAGTTCTTC.

The chain uses TRBV5-6 and TRBJ1-1, with 7 bases matching TRBD1. V lost 3 bases and J lost 6; bases outside the gene matches: 11. Germline V gives CDR1 SGHDT, CDR2 YYEEEE. This CDR3 spans 15 amino acids. DNA of the CDR3: TGTGCCAGCAGCTCCTTCGTGACAGGGAGGCCTGAAGCTTTCTTT. Protein sequence: CASSSFVTGRPEAFF.

V and J are TRBV7-9 and TRBJ2-5, with D uncertain. Between the trimmed V and J ends, which lost 3 bases and 1 base, there was a span of 12 bases. Germline values: CDR1 SEHNR, CDR2 FQNEAQ (reference sequence). CDR3 length equals 15 residues. CDR3 protein: CASSLSPTSQETQYF. The DNA for the CDR3 is TGTGCCAGCAGCTTGAGCCCGACATCCCAAGAGACCCAGTACTTC.

The chain is built from TRBV7-2 and TRBJ2-1; D perhaps matches TRBD2 (6 bases). Germline CDR1 and CDR2: SGHTA and FQGNSA. The CDR3 is made up of 16 amino acids. Trimming removed 2 bases from V and 7 bases from J, with 18 bases in between. The CDR3 region has the DNA TGTGCCAGCAGCTTATTCCTAAGCGAGGGGAGGAATGAGCAGTTCTTC. Protein: CASSLFLSEGRNEQFF. Variable domain in full (rest from reference TRBV7-2 and TRBJ2-1): GAGVSQSPSNKVTEKGKDVELRCDPISGHTALYWYRQSLGQGLEFLIYFQGNSAPDKSGLPSDRFSAERTGGSVSTLTIQRTQQEDSAVYLCASSLFLSEGRNEQFFGPGTRLTVL.

This chain links TRBV27 with TRBJ1-2; 7 bases agree with TRBD1. V gave up 6 bases and J gave up 4 bases; unmatched junction bases: 11. The CDR3 is made up of 15 amino acids. Germline values: CDR1 MNHEY, CDR2 SMNVEV (reference sequence). The DNA of the CDR3 is TGTGCCAGCAGCTCAGACCGGGACAGTCTCTATGGCTACACCTTC. Amino acids: CASSSDRDSLYGYTF.

The chain links TRBV7-9 to TRBJ2-3, with 12 bases that match TRBD2. Germline loops: CDR1 SEHNR, CDR2 FQNEAQ (reference sequence). The CDR3 runs 17 residues. V shed 1 base and J 3 bases; nucleotides not matched to a gene: 5. CDR3 residues: CASSLVELAGGTDTQYF. CDR3 nucleotides: TGTGCCAGCAGCTTAGTCGAGCTAGCGGGGGGGACAGATACGCAGTATTTT.

The chain links TRBV5-5 to TRBJ1-3; 7 bases are shared with TRBD1. This CDR3 is built from 16 residues. Per germline, CDR1 SGHKS and CDR2 YYEKEE (reference sequence). V dropped 4 bases and J dropped 2; count of bases not matched to a gene: 9. The CDR3 sequence: CASSLRQGGTGNTIYF. Here the CDR3 DNA reads TGTGCCAGCAGCCTCCGACAGGGAGGCACTGGAAACACCATATATTTT. The full variable domain, with the rest looked up from reference TRBV5-5 and TRBJ1-3, is DAGVTQSPTHLIKTRGQQVTLRCSPISGHKSVSWYQQVLGQGPQFIFQYYEKEERGRGNFPDRFSARQFPNYSSELNVNALLLGDSALYLCASSLRQGGTGNTIYFGEGSWLTVV.

This clone was picked up a small number of times. The CDR3 region has the DNA TGTGCCAGCAGCTCGACGGGTCCAGATACGCAGTATTTT. Protein: CASSSTGPDTQYF. The chain has TRBV7-2 and TRBJ2-3, with D hard to call. Trimming left V 4 bases short and J 4 bases short, with 9 bases between. The CDR3 runs 13 residues. Germline CDR1 and CDR2: SGHTA and FQGNSA.

This clone is a singleton in its sample. The chain has TRBV30 and TRBJ2-2; a possible D gene is TRBD1 (5 bases). The V end lost 7 bases, the J end lost 1 base, and 16 bases lay between the germline ends. This CDR3 is built from 15 residues. The germline V gene has CDR1 GTSNPN and CDR2 SVGIG (reference sequence). The CDR3 reads CASGFGQLNTGELFF. The CDR3 DNA follows: TGTGCCTCCGGATTTGGACAACTGAACACCGGGGAGCTGTTTTTT.

V usage is TRBV7-6 and J usage is TRBJ1-5; 9 bases align to TRBD1. V dropped 5 bases and J dropped 3; count of bases not matched to a gene: 5. Germline CDR1 is SGHVS and CDR2 is FNYEAQ. CDR3 length: 15 amino acids. The CDR3: CASSQDRGPNQPQHF. In DNA form, the CDR3 reads TGTGCCAGCAGCCAGGACAGGGGCCCCAATCAGCCCCAGCATTTT.

Note on this clone: At one end the junction does not follow the germline gene, possibly because of a read error. The chain uses TRBV7-9 and TRBJ1-3; 9 nucleotides agree with TRBD1. Germline values: CDR1 SEHNR, CDR2 FQNEAQ (reference sequence). CDR3 length equals 13 residues. The CDR3 reads CAAGQGLGNTIYF. DNA of the CDR3: TGCGCCGCGGGACAGGGCCTAGGAAACACCATATATTTT.

The V and J genes are TRBV7-2 and TRBJ2-7; 9 bases fit TRBD1. Germline values: CDR1 SGHTA, CDR2 FQGNSA. The V segment lost 2 bases and the J segment 4 bases; nucleotides outside the gene matches: 3. The CDR3 is 14 amino acids. This CDR3 reads CASSLIGQGYEQYF. In nucleotides, the CDR3 is TGTGCCAGCAGCTTAATAGGACAGGGGTACGAGCAGTACTTC.

The chain is built from TRBV12-5 and TRBJ2-1, with TRBD1 identical over 7 bases. Germline CDR1 LGHNT, CDR2 FRNRAP. This CDR3 region has 16 residues. V shed 4 bases and J 5 bases; nucleotides not matched to a gene: 11. CDR3 sequence: CASGSIGQAHNNEQFF. The CDR3 DNA is TGTGCTAGTGGTTCGATAGGACAGGCCCATAACAATGAGCAGTTCTTC.

V is TRBV6-5 and J is TRBJ2-3; tentative D call: TRBD1 (7 bases). V was clipped by 2 bases and J by 1 base, with 10 bases between them. Germline V gives CDR1 MNHEY, CDR2 SVGAGI. The CDR3 extends over 15 amino acids. The CDR3 nucleotides are TGTGCCAGCAGTTACCGGAGGGGGCGCACAGATACGCAGTATTTT. This sequence encodes CASSYRRGRTDTQYF.

The V gene is TRBV6-5, the J gene TRBJ1-1; TRBD1 might be the D (6 bases). V lost 4 bases and J 1 base, leaving 13 bases between the germline ends. Germline-derived CDR1 and CDR2 are MNHEY and SVGAGI. The CDR3 covers 15 residues. CDR3 sequence (DNA): TGTGCCAGCAGTTCAGGGGCCGCGGGGAACACTGAAGCTTTCTTT. This codes for CASSSGAAGNTEAFF.

This clone has more than one count but fewer than ten. The chain couples TRBV29-1 to TRBJ1-2; D is uncertain. The ends were cut back, 7 bases at V and 6 bases at J, with 24 bases in the middle. The germline CDR1 and CDR2 sequences are SQVTM and ANQGSEA. This CDR3 has 15 residues. This CDR3 is CSAGSRPTEGDGYTF. The CDR3, as DNA: TGCAGCGCCGGGTCCCGCCCCACCGAGGGAGATGGCTACACCTTC.

V gene TRBV6-5 combines with J gene TRBJ2-3, with D unresolved. The CDR3 spans 14 residues. Germline lookup yields CDR1 MNHEY and CDR2 SVGAGI. Trimming removed 6 bases from V and 6 bases from J, with 16 bases in between. The chain's CDR3 is CASRPRSRLDTQYF. Written as DNA, the CDR3 is TGTGCCAGCAGACCCCGATCGAGACTTGATACGCAGTATTTT.

The count of this clone is one. The CDR3 nucleotides are TGTGCCAGCAGCTTTGCCCCGACAGGGATAGACAAAAACATTCAGTACTTC. Amino acid sequence: CASSFAPTGIDKNIQYF. The chain recombines TRBV7-9 with TRBJ2-4, with 7 bases matching TRBD1. With V trimmed by 3 bases and J by 3 bases, 11 bases remained unmatched. Germline V lookup: CDR1 SEHNR, CDR2 FQNEAQ (reference sequence). This CDR3 region has 17 residues.

V gene TRBV6-4 combines with J gene TRBJ1-1, with D possibly matching TRBD1 (6 bases). CDR1 is MRHNA, CDR2 SNTAGT, per germline. This CDR3 contains 15 residues. Trimming cost V 0 bases and J 11 bases, with 19 bases left between them. The DNA of the CDR3 is TGTGCCAGCAGTGACTCTCCAGGGGCCCTCTCCAAGGCTTTCTTT. Protein product: CASSDSPGALSKAFF.

The V and J genes are TRBV7-2 and TRBJ2-3; TRBD1 agrees at 9 bases. The CDR3 has 15 amino acids. With V trimmed by 5 bases and J by 1 base, 4 bases remained unmatched. The germline V gene encodes CDR1 SGHTA and CDR2 FQGNSA. DNA of the CDR3: TGTGCCAGCAGCGAACAGGGGGCTCGCACAGATACGCAGTATTTT. Protein sequence: CASSEQGARTDTQYF. Full variable domain (missing parts from reference TRBV7-2 and TRBJ2-3): GAGVSQSPSNKVTEKGKDVELRCDPISGHTALYWYRQSLGQGLEFLIYFQGNSAPDKSGLPSDRFSAERTGGSVSTLTIQRTQQEDSAVYLCASSEQGARTDTQYFGPGTRLTVL.

This clone is a singleton in its sample. V is TRBV10-1 and J is TRBJ2-3; 10 bases align to TRBD2. Trimming took 6 bases from V and 0 from J; bases not matched to a gene: 12. The CDR3 runs 18 residues. The germline CDR1 and CDR2 sequences are WNHNN and SYGVQD (reference sequence). The CDR3 DNA reads TGCGCCAGCAGGGCAACAAAGGGACTAGCGAAAAGCACAGATACGCAGTATTTT. Amino acid sequence: CASRATKGLAKSTDTQYF.

This clone has a handful of counts. The V call is TRBV29-1, the J call TRBJ1-5; D is perhaps TRBD1 (6 bases). V was shortened by 6 bases and J by 2 bases, with 14 bases between the two germline ends. Germline loops: CDR1 SQVTM, CDR2 ANQGSEA. The CDR3 has 14 residues. CDR3 in amino acids: CSVAKGGRNQPQHF. DNA of the CDR3: TGCAGCGTCGCCAAAGGGGGTCGCAATCAGCCCCAGCATTTT.

J is TRBJ2-7 and V is TRBV3-1 (or the pseudogene TRBV3-2), with 12 bases identical to TRBD2. This CDR3 contains 19 residues. Losses at the gene ends were 6 bases for V and 4 bases for J; bases not matched to a gene: 19. CDR1 LGHDT and CDR2 YNNKEL come from the germline V gene (reference sequence). In nucleotides, the CDR3 is TGTGCCAGCAGTCGTCAAGGGTCCGCTAGCGGGAGGGGTGGTTACGAGCAGTACTTC. It translates to CASSRQGSASGRGGYEQYF.

This clone was seen more than once but under ten times. The CDR3 region is CASNKGMNTEAFF. In DNA, the CDR3 is TGTGCCAGTAACAAGGGGATGAACACTGAAGCTTTCTTT. This rearrangement joins TRBV6-1 to TRBJ1-1; tentatively, D is TRBD1 (5 bases). V lost 9 bases, J lost 0 bases, and 11 bases lay in between. The CDR3 runs 13 residues. Germline CDR1 is MNHNS and CDR2 is SASEGT.

The V call is TRBV19, the J call TRBJ1-2, with 9 positions matching TRBD1. Germline CDR1 and CDR2: LNHDA and SQIVND (reference sequence). The CDR3 sequence is 14 residues long. V lost 7 bases and J lost 8; bases outside the gene matches: 11. For the CDR3, the DNA is TGTGCCAGTAAAACAGAGGGACAGGGAAGGGGCTACACCTTC. This gives the protein CASKTEGQGRGYTF.

V usage is TRBV5-1 and J usage is TRBJ1-3, with a possible D match to TRBD1 (5 bases). Germline CDR1 reads SGHRS; CDR2 reads YFSETQ. The CDR3 has 15 amino acids. Trimming left V 5 bases short and J 0 bases short, with 12 bases between. The CDR3 sequence: CASRPQGGSGNTIYF. CDR3 sequence (DNA): TGCGCCAGCAGACCGCAGGGAGGCTCTGGAAACACCATATATTTT.